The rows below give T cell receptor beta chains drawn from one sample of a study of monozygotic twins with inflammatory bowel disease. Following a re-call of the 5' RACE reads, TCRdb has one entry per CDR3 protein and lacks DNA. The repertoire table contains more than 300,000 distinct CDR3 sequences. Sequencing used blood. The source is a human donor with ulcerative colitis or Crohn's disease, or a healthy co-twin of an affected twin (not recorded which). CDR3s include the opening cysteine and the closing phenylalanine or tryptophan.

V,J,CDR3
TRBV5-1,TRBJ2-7,CASSLGTGGPSYEQYF
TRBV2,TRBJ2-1,CTSSDIYEQFF
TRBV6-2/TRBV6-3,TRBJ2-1,CASSQPTGSYNEQFF
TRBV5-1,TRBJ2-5,CASGSGLGEETQYF
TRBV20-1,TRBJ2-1,CSARLSGSYNEQFF
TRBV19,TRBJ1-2,CASSNALSRGRYGYTF
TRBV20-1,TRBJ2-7,CSARDYNGREIYEQYF
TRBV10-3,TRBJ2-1,CAISSLTGSSYNEQFF
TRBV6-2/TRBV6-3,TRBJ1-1,CASSYPTTEAFF
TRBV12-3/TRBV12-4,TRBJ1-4,CASSLRHLAFGDRGNEKLFF
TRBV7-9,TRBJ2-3,CASSLAGWTRREYF
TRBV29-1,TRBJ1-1,CSVSTGDLNTEAFF
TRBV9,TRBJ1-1,CASSVAGSTEAFF
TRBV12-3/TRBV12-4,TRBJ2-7,CASSNSAGTTQYF
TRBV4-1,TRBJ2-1,CASSPGDYNEQFF
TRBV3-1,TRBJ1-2,CASSPTTRGLSGYTF
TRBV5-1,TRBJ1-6,CASSLDLFPADREKSPLHF
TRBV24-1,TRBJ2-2,CATQDEKGELFF
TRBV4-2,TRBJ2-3,CASSPRLAIPPTDTQYF
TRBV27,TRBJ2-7,CASSRQTSGGPYEQYF
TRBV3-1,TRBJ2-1,CASSQFEASADF
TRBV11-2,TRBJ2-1,CASSTLPGREEQFF
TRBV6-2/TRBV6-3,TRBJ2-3,CASSYSSSRITDTQYF
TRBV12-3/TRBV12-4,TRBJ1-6,CASSLRDSNSPPHF
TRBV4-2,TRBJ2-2,CASSPGGGTRAGELFF
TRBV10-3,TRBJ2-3,CAISLSGGSTDTQYF
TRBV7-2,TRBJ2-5,CASSFQTGRGETQYF
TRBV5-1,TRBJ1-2,CASSFGIGRGVYGYTF
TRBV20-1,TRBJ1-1,CSGGGTGGTEAFF
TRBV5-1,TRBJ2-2,CASSLGQGFPGELFF
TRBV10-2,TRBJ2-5,CASSEQPAGKETQYF
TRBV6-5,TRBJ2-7,CASSYSVGQKAYEQYF
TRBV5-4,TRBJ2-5,CASSLARQGEETQYF
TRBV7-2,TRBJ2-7,CASSLMFGEQYF
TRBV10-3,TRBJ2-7,CAISPVPGLADSYEQYF
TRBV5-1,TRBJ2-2,CASSFVDGNTGELVF
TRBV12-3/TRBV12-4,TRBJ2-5,CASSLLTGGDLGETQYF
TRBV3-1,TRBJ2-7,CASSRSGTGQDEQYF
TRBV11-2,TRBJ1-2,CASSPPGTQKSSNYGYTF
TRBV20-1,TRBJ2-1,CSAQTGLPPWDEQFF
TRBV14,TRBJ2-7,CASSQDLPGGAYEQYF
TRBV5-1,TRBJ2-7,CASSLTWQEQYF
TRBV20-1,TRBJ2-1,CSARVTGTGEQFF
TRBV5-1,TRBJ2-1,CASSSSPVYNEHFF
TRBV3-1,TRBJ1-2,CASSLQGASNYGYTF
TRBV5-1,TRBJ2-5,CASSLMTGGQETQYF